The 32 T cell receptor beta chains below were found in one sample sequenced in a study of control samples from healthy donors and cancer patients. Here immunoSEQ multiplex PCR was the method, and the copy in TCRdb shows in-frame clones only, minus some. This table has roughly 73,000 clones, over 75% appearing once. Sequencing input: blood. These receptors were collected from a man aged 50-59 years in good health.

This clone was seen a handful of times. This chain uses TRBV7-8 with TRBJ2-7; 8 bases match TRBD1. V lost 0 bases and J lost 6; bases outside the gene matches: 10. The germline V gene has CDR1 SGHVS and CDR2 FQNEAQ. CDR3 length: 16 amino acids. The DNA for the CDR3 is TGTGCCAGCAGCTTAGCCGACAGGGGACTCGGGGGCGAGCAGTACTTC. It yields the protein CASSLADRGLGGEQYF.

Remarks on this clone: The CDR3 end shows no conserved phenylalanine or tryptophan, and so a read error is likely. It is unclear where the CDR3 begins or ends on the DNA, so no DNA is shown, and the CDR3 is as TCRdb lists it. The chain uses TRBV29-1 and TRBJ1-2. 12 amino acids form the CDR3, both terminal residues included. CDR1 is SQVTM, CDR2 ANQGSEA, per germline. CDR3 sequence: CSVEEGTGTAAI.

The chain carries TRBV29-1 and TRBJ1-2; 7 bases match TRBD1. CDR1 and CDR2 from the germline V gene are SQVTM and ANQGSEA. This CDR3 region has 13 residues. Trimming removed 7 bases from V and 7 bases from J; junction bases left unmatched: 12. CDR3 sequence (DNA): TGCAGCGCCAGACTACAGGGGACCGGTGGCTACACCTTC. Translated, it gives CSARLQGTGGYTF.

This rearrangement joins TRBV7-8 to TRBJ1-1; D unclear. Trimming took 3 bases from V and 3 from J, leaving 8 bases between them. The CDR3 loop spans 13 amino acids. Germline CDR1 is SGHVS and CDR2 is FQNEAQ. DNA for the CDR3: TGTGCCAGCAGCTTCAGGTTGGACACTGAAGCTTTCTTT. It is translated as CASSFRLDTEAFF.

This chain joins TRBV5-4 and TRBJ2-1, with D unresolved. The V end was cut by 3 bases, the J end by 10 bases, with 8 bases between. This CDR3 is built from 11 residues. CDR1 and CDR2 (germline): SGHNT, YYREEE (reference sequence). CDR3 sequence reads: CASSSTFEQFF. The CDR3 DNA sequence: TGTGCCAGCAGCTCAACGTTCGAGCAGTTCTTC.

This chain connects TRBV11-2 to TRBJ1-1, with D unresolved. The germline CDR1 and CDR2 sequences are SGHAT and FQNNGV. CDR3 length: 13 amino acids. The V and J ends lost 3 bases and 0 bases respectively, with 5 bases between them. CDR3 sequence (DNA): TGTGCCAGCAGCTTGGGGTTGAACACTGAAGCTTTCTTT. Amino acids: CASSLGLNTEAFF.

The chain is built from TRBV28 and TRBJ1-6; the match to TRBD1 covers 8 bases. Unmatched junction bases numbered 8, after V lost 6 bases and J lost 10 bases. This CDR3 is built from 14 residues. Per the germline V gene, CDR1 is MDHEN and CDR2 is SYDVKM. CDR3 sequence (DNA): TGTGCCAGCAGCCTTCAGGGGGCTGGATCACCCCTCCACTTT. It is translated as CASSLQGAGSPLHF.

The rearrangement joins TRBV2 to TRBJ2-7; D is undetermined. Trimming shortened V by 3 bases and J by 2 bases, and 5 bases separated the two germline ends. CDR3 length: 12 residues. Looked up from germline, CDR1 is SNHLY and CDR2 is FYNNEI. CDR3 amino acids: CASSDHPYEQYF. The CDR3 DNA reads as TGTGCCAGCAGTGACCACCCCTACGAGCAGTACTTC.

The chain is built from TRBV5-6 and TRBJ2-4, with TRBD2 matching over 10 bases. CDR1 and CDR2 from the germline V gene are SGHDT and YYEEEE. V lost 0 bases to trimming and J lost 15 bases; unmatched junction nucleotides: 6. This CDR3 has 13 amino acids. CDR3 sequence reads: CASSLVASGGAYF. The CDR3 region has the DNA TGTGCCAGCAGCTTGGTTGCTAGCGGGGGTGCGTACTTC.

The rearrangement uses TRBV5-1 and TRBJ1-2; D perhaps matches TRBD1 (6 bases). The germline V gene has CDR1 SGHRS and CDR2 YFSETQ. Trimming removed 8 bases at V and 1 base at J, with 6 bases between. There are 11 residues in the CDR3. Written as DNA, the CDR3 is TGCGCCAGACAGGGTAACTATGGCTACACCTTC. The encoded protein is CARQGNYGYTF.

V gene TRBV27 combines with J gene TRBJ2-5; 8 nucleotides line up with TRBD1. Germline CDR1 and CDR2: MNHEY and SMNVEV (reference sequence). With V trimmed by 3 bases and J by 6 bases, 3 bases remained unmatched. This CDR3 contains 13 residues. CDR3 loop: CASSFTGGKTQYF. CDR3 coding DNA: TGTGCCAGCAGTTTTACAGGGGGAAAGACCCAGTACTTC.

In its sample, this clone was seen once. DNA of the CDR3: TGTGCCAGCCAGGGATCAGAGACCCAGTACTTC. As protein: CASQGSETQYF. The chain recombines TRBV3-1 (or the pseudogene TRBV3-2) with TRBJ2-5; TRBD1 might be the D (5 bases). V dropped 8 bases and J dropped 4 bases, with 8 bases sitting between them. CDR3 length: 11 amino acids. Germline assignment: CDR1 LGHDT and CDR2 YNNKEL (reference sequence).

The chain has TRBV12-5 and TRBJ2-7; D is perhaps TRBD2 (6 bases). Germline V gene lookup returns CDR1 LGHNT and CDR2 FRNRAP. The CDR3 is 16 amino acids. Trimming left V 3 bases short and J 5 bases short, with 20 bases between. In DNA, the CDR3 is TGTGCTAGTGGTTTAATTGGAGGGGCGAGAAGTGACGAGCAGTACTTC. Translated, it gives CASGLIGGARSDEQYF.

About this clone itself: The germline gene is not matched at one end of the junction; a read error may be the cause. This CDR3 is CASSCPRTGDKNTEAFF. CDR3 sequence (DNA): TGTGCTAGCAGCTGCCCCCGGACAGGGGATAAGAACACTGAAGCTTTCTTT. The V call is TRBV7-7, the J call TRBJ1-1; TRBD1 agrees at 9 bases. This CDR3 contains 17 residues. Germline CDR1 reads SSHAT; CDR2 reads FNYEAQ (reference sequence).

The rearrangement joins TRBV4-3 to TRBJ2-2, with 14 bases matching TRBD2. Losses at the gene ends were 3 bases for V and 9 bases for J; bases not matched to a gene: 3. Per germline, CDR1 LGHNA and CDR2 YSLEER. The CDR3 is 15 amino acids. CDR3 sequence: CASSHGTSGGRELFF. CDR3 nucleotides: TGCGCCAGCAGCCACGGGACTAGCGGGGGCAGGGAGCTGTTTTTT.

This chain links TRBV9 with TRBJ1-5; the D is unclear. Looked up from germline, CDR1 is SGDLS and CDR2 is YYNGEE. CDR3 size: 14 residues. V dropped 1 base and J dropped 2 bases, with 7 bases sitting between them. CDR3 coding DNA: TGTGCCAGCAGCGTATTTGGTGGCAATCAGCCCCAGCATTTT. Amino acids: CASSVFGGNQPQHF.

The chain combines TRBV9 with TRBJ1-2; no reliable D call. The CDR3 has 13 amino acids. Germline assignment: CDR1 SGDLS and CDR2 YYNGEE. V was cut by 0 bases and J by 8 bases, with 11 bases left in between. The CDR3, as DNA: TGTGCCAGCAGCGTAGAAGTAGGCGAAGGCTACACCTTC. Amino acids: CASSVEVGEGYTF.

The chain has TRBV4-3 and TRBJ1-4; 7 positions agree with TRBD1. Germline values: CDR1 LGHNA, CDR2 YSLEER. J was trimmed by 8 bases and V by 4 bases; bases with no gene match: 7. This CDR3 comprises 14 residues. The CDR3 DNA sequence: TGCGCCAGCAGCCCTACAGGGGCTGGCGAAAAACTGTTTTTT. It yields the protein CASSPTGAGEKLFF.

The chain carries TRBV7-2 and TRBJ1-5, with D perhaps matching TRBD1 (5 bases). The length of the CDR3 is 14 residues. The germline gives CDR1 SGHTA, CDR2 FQGNSA. V lost 4 bases and J 6 bases, leaving 13 bases between the germline ends. The CDR3 nucleotides are TGTGCCAGCAGCTACCTGGGGGGGAGTCAGCCCCAGCATTTT. Translating it yields CASSYLGGSQPQHF.

As for this clone: The junction shows a germline mismatch at one end, possibly a read error. The CDR3 DNA reads as TGTGCTAGCAGCCGGACTAGCGAGGAGTACAATGAGCAGTTCTTC. Translation gives CASSRTSEEYNEQFF. This chain uses TRBV7-7 with TRBJ2-1; 9 bases map to TRBD2. The CDR3 loop spans 15 amino acids. The germline V gene encodes CDR1 SSHAT and CDR2 FNYEAQ (reference sequence). The entire variable domain, with the rest obtained from reference TRBV7-7 and TRBJ2-1, is as follows: GAGVSQSPRYKVTKRGQDVTLRCDPISSHATLYWYQQALGQGPEFLTYFNYEAQPDKSGLPSDRFSAERPEGSISTLTIQRTEQRDSAMYRCASSRTSEEYNEQFFGPGTRLTVL.

The V and J genes are TRBV19 and TRBJ2-3, with 8 positions matching TRBD2. V was clipped by 5 bases and J by 14 bases; unmatched bases: 15. CDR3 size: 14 residues. Germline V gene sequence: CDR1 LNHDA, CDR2 SQIVND (reference sequence). CDR3 DNA sequence: TGTGCCAGTAGTCCAGGACTAGCAGACCCCACGAGGTATTTT. Its translation: CASSPGLADPTRYF.

The chain recombines TRBV7-2 with TRBJ1-2; D might be TRBD1 (6 bases). V was shortened by 5 bases and J by 4 bases, with 20 bases between the two germline ends. Germline V gene sequence: CDR1 SGHTA, CDR2 FQGNSA. The CDR3 is 16 residues long. CDR3 loop: CASSLPLGGASYGYTF. CDR3 DNA: TGTGCCAGCAGCCTCCCCCTCGGGGGGGCAAGCTATGGCTACACCTTC.

The rearrangement links TRBV28 to TRBJ1-2, with no clear D. The CDR3 consists of 15 residues. V gave up 5 bases and J gave up 5 bases, with 18 bases separating them. Germline assignment: CDR1 MDHEN and CDR2 SYDVKM. The CDR3 DNA reads as TGTGCCAGCAGTGCTTTGGGAGGGCGGGTTTATGGCTACACCTTC. Residues: CASSALGGRVYGYTF.

V and J are TRBV30 and TRBJ2-1; 7 bases line up with TRBD1. Trimming removed 6 bases from V and 7 bases from J; junction bases left unmatched: 3. The CDR3 contains 11 residues. From germline, CDR1 is GTSNPN and CDR2 SVGIG (reference sequence). The CDR3, as DNA: TGTGCCTGTGACAGGGATAATGAGCAGTTCTTC. Its translation is CACDRDNEQFF.

The chain links TRBV7-9 to TRBJ2-1, with D unclear. The ends were cut back, 1 base at V and 12 bases at J, with 16 bases in the middle. Germline V lookup: CDR1 SEHNR, CDR2 FQNEAQ (reference sequence). This CDR3 has 14 residues. The CDR3 region is CASSLVSVAEGQFF. CDR3 bases: TGTGCCAGCAGCTTAGTGTCGGTGGCAGAAGGGCAGTTCTTC.

Only one count was recorded for this clone. The chain couples TRBV3-1 (or the pseudogene TRBV3-2) to TRBJ1-1; D not certain. Per germline, CDR1 LGHDT and CDR2 YNNKEL (reference sequence). The V end lost 4 bases, the J end lost 3 bases, and 12 bases lay between the germline ends. This CDR3 region has 14 residues. CDR3 protein: CASSPMQSHTEAFF. The CDR3 nucleotides are TGTGCCAGCAGCCCCATGCAGTCCCACACTGAAGCTTTCTTT.

This clone was recorded only once. This chain links TRBV10-3 with TRBJ1-4; D is undetermined. CDR3 length: 13 residues. The germline V and J ends were trimmed by 10 bases and 8 bases, with 17 bases remaining between them. Germline lookup yields CDR1 ENHRY and CDR2 SYGVKD. DNA for the CDR3: TGTGCCACCACAAGAACAGTGGGGGAAAAACTGTTTTTT. It specifies CATTRTVGEKLFF.

V usage is TRBV2 and J usage is TRBJ2-3; 8 bases line up with TRBD2. The V gene's germline CDR1 is SNHLY and CDR2 FYNNEI. Losses at the gene ends were 6 bases for V and 3 bases for J; bases not matched to a gene: 8. The CDR3 has 15 amino acids. The CDR3 DNA is TGTGCCAGCAGAGCCGGGACGGGGGGGACAGATACGCAGTATTTT. Residues: CASRAGTGGTDTQYF.

The rearrangement joins TRBV6-2 or TRBV6-3 to TRBJ1-1; perhaps TRBD1 as D (5 bases). The CDR3 consists of 15 residues. V was pared by 5 bases and J by 3 bases, with 16 bases between. Germline CDR1 MNHEY, CDR2 SVGEGT. The CDR3 spells CASSIGGDWDTEAFF. Here the CDR3 DNA reads TGTGCCAGCAGTATTGGGGGGGATTGGGACACTGAAGCTTTCTTT.

The J gene is TRBJ2-1, the V gene TRBV7-2, with TRBD2 identical over 13 bases. This CDR3 has 15 residues. J was trimmed by 7 bases and V by 5 bases; bases with no gene match: 5. Germline loops: CDR1 SGHTA, CDR2 FQGNSA. The CDR3: CASSRTSGGGNEQFF. Written as DNA, the CDR3 is TGTGCCAGCAGCCGTACTAGCGGGGGGGGGAATGAGCAGTTCTTC.

This rearrangement joins TRBV24-1 to TRBJ2-5, with a possible D match to TRBD2 (6 bases). With 5 bases removed from V and 0 bases from J, the gap between germline ends came to 6 bases. The germline V gene has CDR1 KGHDR and CDR2 SFDVKD. This CDR3 region has 13 residues. CDR3 bases: TGTGCCACCAGTGGGGACTACCAAGAGACCCAGTACTTC. Its translation is CATSGDYQETQYF.

The chain employs TRBV29-1 and TRBJ2-5; 7 bases align to TRBD1. The CDR3 has 12 amino acids. CDR1 SQVTM and CDR2 ANQGSEA come from the germline V gene. Trimming at V came to 6 bases and at J to 5 bases, leaving 6 bases not matched to a gene. CDR3 nucleotides: TGCAGCGTCGGGACAGCCGGCGAGACCCAGTACTTC. Its translation is CSVGTAGETQYF.